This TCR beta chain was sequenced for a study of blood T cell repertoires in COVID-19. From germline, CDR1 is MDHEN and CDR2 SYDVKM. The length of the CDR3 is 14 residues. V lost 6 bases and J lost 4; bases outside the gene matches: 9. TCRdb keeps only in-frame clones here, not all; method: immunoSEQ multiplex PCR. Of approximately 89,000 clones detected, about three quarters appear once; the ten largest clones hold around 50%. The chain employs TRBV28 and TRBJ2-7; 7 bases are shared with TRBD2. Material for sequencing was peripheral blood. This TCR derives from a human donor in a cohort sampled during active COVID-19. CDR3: CASSGGGPEYEQYF. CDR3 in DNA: TGTGCCAGCAGCGGGGGAGGGCCCGAGTACGAGCAGTACTTC. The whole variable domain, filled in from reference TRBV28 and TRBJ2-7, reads DVKVTQSSRYLVKRTGEKVFLECVQDMDHENMFWYRQDPGLGLRLIYFSYDVKMKEKGDIPEGYSVSREKKERFSLILESASTNQTSMYLCASSGGGPEYEQYFGPGTRLTVT.